This TCR beta chain was documented in a study of early T cells in non-severe SARS-CoV-2 infection. Findings of the study overall: A preference for anti-spike CD8 responses marked VDJdb matching, which missed private and CD4 specificities.

This clonotype was detected only a few times. Antigen: not known. This CDR3 has 15 residues. The V segment lost 3 bases and the J segment 4 bases; nucleotides outside the gene matches: 9. Germline CDR1 and CDR2: MNHEY and SMNVEV (reference sequence). Attached unique molecular identifiers marked individual cDNA molecules. MiXCR was run by TCRdb on the 5' RACE reads, yielding one entry per CDR3 protein. The top ten clones hold roughly 1.3% of a sample with about 92,000 distinct CDR3 sequences, approximately 17% of them seen once. This TCR came from an adult who was a healthcare worker with PCR-confirmed SARS-CoV-2 infection or an uninfected control (not recorded which). The genes are TRBV27 and TRBJ2-7, with TRBD1 matching over 7 bases. The material sequenced was whole blood. CDR3 amino acids: CASSFTRQGRYEQYF. In DNA, the CDR3 is TGTGCCAGCAGTTTTACCCGACAGGGAAGATACGAGCAGTACTTC.